This T cell receptor (beta chain) comes out of a study of CD8 T cells in Susac syndrome (dated 2019 in TCRdb). A note on the overall study: Among the sequenced Susac syndrome patients, more than 5 had clinically active disease and about eight were in clinical remission. At the time of blood withdrawal, Susac syndrome patients were either therapy-naive, taking corticosteroids (with some also receiving IVIg), or on IVIg alone. Repertoire sequencing was used to test whether CD8+ T cell activation and differentiation in Susac syndrome was antigen driven.

RNA was extracted with the RNeasy kit and roughly 0.45 to 1 ug was reverse transcribed using random hexamers. TCR beta CDR3 regions were amplified with the immunoSEQ multiplex PCR assay covering 54 Vbeta and 13 Jbeta segments. Bias from PCR amplification was corrected by using a synthetic template baseline for primer optimization and for computational correction. The authors processed their data as follows. Reads were annotated to V, D and J genes per IMGT and analyzed with immunoSEQ Analyzer, keeping only productive sequences. Clonality was calculated as one minus the Shannon entropy normalized by log2 of the number of productive unique sequences. For each patient and control, public and private clones were evaluated among the 100 most prevalent clones. Clones were defined as Susac-specific when absent from the healthy and MS cohorts, from about a thousand published viral clones and from other ImmuneACCESS disease sequences. TCRdb redid the processing of the public reads, applying fastp at Q25 and MiXCR, and retained in-frame beta chains. Under each unique CDR3 protein, matching rows form one entry showing the most common genes and DNA. The V and J calls, along with clone size, are taken from TCRdb and not from the paper's own processing. In this sample the table shows roughly 160,000 distinct CDR3 sequences, 90% to 97% of which occur a single time. Of the sample, about 0.13% falls within the top ten clones.

Peripheral blood CD8+ and CD4+ T cells from healthy donors, Susac syndrome patients and multiple sclerosis patients were profiled using high-throughput TCR beta sequencing. The Susac syndrome patients fulfilled recently defined diagnostic criteria for either definite or probable disease. Bulk CD8+ and CD4+ T cells were purified by magnetic negative isolation, whereas CD8+ TEMRA cells were enriched by FACS. Blood was drawn into EDTA tubes, processed within 24 hours, and PBMCs were isolated by density gradient centrifugation. PBMCs intended for TCR sequencing were frozen in liquid nitrogen and were later thawed in a 37 degrees C water bath. The sorted or isolated CD4+, CD8+ and CD8+ TEMRA cells reached a purity of at least 90%. About this clonotype: Its cognate antigen has yet to be identified. The sample holds no much larger clone one base away, and base qualities are not on file.

Per the germline V gene, SGDLS is the CDR1 and YYNGEE is the CDR2. Including cysteine and phenylalanine, the CDR3 has 18 amino acids. CDR3 DNA is the only sequence kept; it has 54 bases, read in frame from the first base. Deletion took 0 bases off V and 0 bases off J, with a span of 16 bases between the germline ends. What the authors observed across the whole study: In the CD4+ T cell repertoire of Susac syndrome patients, clonal expansion was not detected. The number of individuals in the TCR sequencing and HLA analysis was recognized as being relatively small.

Source material: CD4+ T cells from PBMCs. Here the chain combines TRBV9 and TRBJ1-3, with TRBD1 tentatively as D gene (5 bases match). This TCR was recovered from a human donor with Susac syndrome. The CDR3 corresponds to CASSVEPVEGRSGNTIYF. At the DNA level, the sequence is TGTGCCAGCAGCGTAGAACCTGTGGAGGGACGCTCTGGAAACACCATATATTTT.